The 20 T cell receptor beta chains in this list originate from one sample, sequenced in a study of cytomegalovirus exposure and HLA in healthy donors (dated by TCRdb to the late 2010s). Library preparation used the immunoSEQ multiplex PCR assay. For the multiplex PCR, a mixture combining 60 forward primers for TCR Vbeta segments and 13 reverse primers for TCR Jbeta segments was used. TCRdb mirrors the immuneACCESS table, restricted to in-frame sequences. Some clones are absent from its copies; in checked studies, under half trace to an unresolved V gene, and the reason for the others is unknown. This sample lists some 150,000 clones; less than 85% were detected once. The leading ten clones occupy over 1.5% of the sample. Source material: PBMCs. The source is a man in his forties or fifties in good health and CMV-seronegative.

The chain has TRBV18 and TRBJ2-1; a weak D match, TRBD2 (5 bases). V lost 2 bases, J lost 7 bases, and 15 bases lay in between. The CDR3 has 15 amino acids. From germline, CDR1 is KGHSH and CDR2 LQKENI. The DNA of the CDR3 is TGTGCCAGCTCACCAATACTAGAAACGTTGAATGAGCAGTTCTTC. It is translated as CASSPILETLNEQFF.

V usage is TRBV2 and J usage is TRBJ2-3; weak D call: TRBD2 (5 bases). The V gene lost 1 base and the J gene lost 1 base, with 9 bases spanning the gap. Germline V CDR1 and CDR2: SNHLY, FYNNEI. The CDR3 contains 15 residues. This CDR3 is CASSEEGSRTDTQYF. The DNA for the CDR3 is TGTGCCAGCAGTGAAGAAGGGAGCCGCACAGATACGCAGTATTTT.

V usage is TRBV7-9 and J usage is TRBJ1-5; the D gene is possibly TRBD1 (6 bases). Trimming shortened V by 10 bases and J by 4 bases, and 14 bases separated the two germline ends. The CDR3 is made up of 13 amino acids. Per the germline V gene, CDR1 is SEHNR and CDR2 is FQNEAQ (reference sequence). CDR3 nucleotide sequence: TGTGCCACCCAGGGGCAGTATAATCAGCCCCAGCATTTT. Its protein product is CATQGQYNQPQHF. The full variable domain, in which reference TRBV7-9 and TRBJ1-5 provide the parts outside the CDR3, is DTGVSQNPRHKITKRGQNVTFRCDPISEHNRLYWYRQTLGQGPEFLTYFQNEAQLEKSRLLSDRFSAERPKGSFSTLEIQRTEQGDSAMYLCATQGQYNQPQHFGDGTRLSIL.

This chain's CDR3 is CASSQDRQGADTQYF. The CDR3 nucleotides read TGTGCCAGCAGCCAAGATAGGCAGGGGGCAGATACGCAGTATTTT. The chain recombines TRBV4-2 with TRBJ2-3; TRBD1 matches at 7 bases. This CDR3 is built from 15 residues. From germline, CDR1 is LGHNA and CDR2 YNFKEQ. V dropped 0 bases and J dropped 4; count of bases not matched to a gene: 4.

This clone has just a few counts. V usage is TRBV27 and J usage is TRBJ2-7; D is perhaps TRBD1 (6 bases). Germline loops: CDR1 MNHEY, CDR2 SMNVEV (reference sequence). Trimming removed 2 bases from V and 4 bases from J, with 9 bases in between. CDR3 size: 13 residues. This CDR3 reads CASSLGGRYEQYF. The DNA for the CDR3 is TGTGCCAGCAGTTTAGGGGGCCGTTACGAGCAGTACTTC.

V is TRBV29-1 and J is TRBJ2-7; 10 nucleotides line up with TRBD1. V lost 4 bases and J lost 5; bases outside the gene matches: 8. The CDR3 has 14 amino acids. Germline V lookup: CDR1 SQVTM, CDR2 ANQGSEA. Here the CDR3 DNA reads TGCAGCGTTGTGGGTGCGACAGGGGGCGACGAGCAGTACTTC. Amino acid sequence: CSVVGATGGDEQYF.

The chain combines TRBV6-5 with TRBJ2-7; D remains unclear. Germline V gene lookup returns CDR1 MNHEY and CDR2 SVGAGI. The CDR3 loop spans 14 amino acids. Between the trimmed V and J ends, which lost 0 bases and 2 bases, there was a span of 8 bases. CDR3 DNA sequence: TGTGCCAGCAGTTACTCCAGCAGGACCTACGAGCAGTACTTC. Translating it yields CASSYSSRTYEQYF.

The chain combines TRBV28 with TRBJ2-1, with 9 bases that match TRBD2. The ends lost 6 bases at V and 3 bases at J; junction bases unmatched: 6. The CDR3 totals 15 residues. In germline, CDR1 is MDHEN, CDR2 SYDVKM. Here the CDR3 reads CASSSAGGGYNEQFF. Written as DNA, the CDR3 is TGTGCCAGCAGCTCAGCGGGGGGCGGCTACAATGAGCAGTTCTTC.

The V and J genes are TRBV6-5 and TRBJ2-2; no definite D call. The germline V gene has CDR1 MNHEY and CDR2 SVGAGI. The CDR3 covers 15 residues. Deletions cut 0 bases from V and 1 base from J, with 6 bases between. In DNA form, the CDR3 reads TGTGCCAGCAGTTACTCGAGCCGGAACACCGGGGAGCTGTTTTTT. Amino acids: CASSYSSRNTGELFF.

The genes are TRBV7-9 and TRBJ2-6; D is unresolved. Trimming cost V 10 bases and J 0 bases, with 7 bases left between them. Germline V gives CDR1 SEHNR, CDR2 FQNEAQ (reference sequence). CDR3 size: 13 residues. CDR3 sequence: CAISSSGANVLTF. CDR3 bases: TGTGCCATTTCGAGCTCTGGGGCCAACGTCCTGACTTTC.

This clone has a handful of counts. The chain has TRBV14 and TRBJ1-1; TRBD1 aligns across 10 bases. The CDR3 sequence is 13 residues long. The V and J ends lost 5 bases and 4 bases, in that order; junction bases with no gene match: 1. CDR1 SGHDN and CDR2 FVKESK come from the germline V gene. In DNA, the CDR3 is TGTGCCAGCAGCTGGACAGGGGGCACTGAAGCTTTCTTT. Its protein product is CASSWTGGTEAFF.

Comment on this clone: The DNA is left out, because the CDR3 cannot be placed on it with certainty; the CDR3 is given as TCRdb lists it. The V gene is TRBV28, the J gene TRBJ1-2; TRBD1, the D gene given by the table, was not confirmed from the DNA. The CDR3 is 15 residues long, counting both termini. CDR1 and CDR2 (germline): MDHEN, SYDVKM. The CDR3 is CASSSSGQPVYGYTF.

The chain combines TRBV19 with TRBJ1-1; no clear D gene. The CDR3 contains 13 residues. Between the trimmed V and J ends, which lost 3 bases and 2 bases, there was a span of 7 bases. Germline-derived CDR1 and CDR2 are LNHDA and SQIVND (reference sequence). In DNA form, the CDR3 reads TGTGCCAGTAGTATTAGCAGAAACACTGAAGCTTTCTTT. Translating it yields CASSISRNTEAFF.

The chain uses TRBV19 and TRBJ2-5, with 9 bases identical to TRBD2. The ends lost 4 bases at V and 5 bases at J; junction bases unmatched: 8. CDR1 is LNHDA, CDR2 SQIVND, per germline (reference sequence). The CDR3 contains 15 residues. The CDR3: CASSTNGLATETQYF. In nucleotides, the CDR3 is TGTGCCAGTAGTACGAACGGACTAGCGACGGAGACCCAGTACTTC. Combining the CDR3 with reference TRBV19 and TRBJ2-5 gives the whole variable domain DGGITQSPKYLFRKEGQNVTLSCEQNLNHDAMYWYRQDPGQGLRLIYYSQIVNDFQKGDIAEGYSVSREKKESFPLTVTSAQKNPTAFYLCASSTNGLATETQYFGPGTRLLVL.

This clone was detected only a few times. V gene TRBV9 combines with J gene TRBJ2-1; 7 bases fit TRBD2. Trimming at V came to 4 bases and at J to 4 bases, leaving 20 bases not matched to a gene. Looked up from germline, CDR1 is SGDLS and CDR2 is YYNGEE. CDR3 length: 19 residues. CDR3 bases: TGTGCCAGCAGCTCCGACGCGGGGAGGGCTAATAAAGCTTACAATGAGCAGTTCTTC. This encodes CASSSDAGRANKAYNEQFF. Drawing the rest from reference TRBV9 and TRBJ2-1, the complete variable domain is DSGVTQTPKHLITATGQRVTLRCSPRSGDLSVYWYQQSLDQGLQFLIQYYNGEERAKGNILERFSAQQFPDLHSELNLSSLELGDSALYFCASSSDAGRANKAYNEQFFGPGTRLTVL.

V is TRBV5-8 and J is TRBJ2-1; TRBD2 might be the D (6 bases). V lost 4 bases to trimming and J lost 5 bases, with 16 bases between them. The CDR3 is made up of 15 amino acids. CDR1 is SGHTS and CDR2 is YDEGEE in the germline V gene. CDR3 DNA: TGTGCCAGCAGCCAGGGCTGGACTACCGACAATGAGCAGTTCTTC. Amino acids: CASSQGWTTDNEQFF.

This clone was observed a few times. The chain couples TRBV6-1 to TRBJ1-6; no firm D call. The ends were cut back, 2 bases at V and 9 bases at J, with 8 bases in the middle. Germline values: CDR1 MNHNS, CDR2 SASEGT. CDR3 length: 13 amino acids. CDR3 amino acids: CASSETGGSPLHF. As DNA, the CDR3 is TGTGCCAGCAGTGAAACGGGTGGTTCACCCCTCCACTTT.

CDR3 in amino acids: CASSYDSGKHEQFF. For the CDR3, the DNA is TGTGCCAGCAGTTACGATTCGGGGAAGCATGAGCAGTTCTTC. The chain couples TRBV6-5 to TRBJ2-1; D is possibly TRBD2 (5 bases). The CDR3 covers 14 residues. Per germline, CDR1 MNHEY and CDR2 SVGAGI. V was cut by 2 bases and J by 8 bases, with 13 bases left in between.

The rearrangement links TRBV6-1 to TRBJ1-5, with D perhaps TRBD1 (5 bases). The CDR3 has 14 amino acids. Germline loops: CDR1 MNHNS, CDR2 SASEGT. V lost 7 bases and J 7 bases, leaving 17 bases between the germline ends. CDR3 loop: CASMDMHSFQPQHF. CDR3 nucleotide sequence: TGTGCCAGCATGGACATGCACAGTTTCCAGCCCCAGCATTTT.

The rearrangement uses TRBV30 and TRBJ2-1; 8 bases fit TRBD1. CDR3 length: 16 amino acids. V lost 4 bases and J lost 7; bases outside the gene matches: 15. The germline gives CDR1 GTSNPN, CDR2 SVGIG (reference sequence). The CDR3 region is CAWTPGQAIRLNEQFF. The CDR3 DNA reads TGTGCCTGGACCCCGGGACAGGCAATTCGATTGAATGAGCAGTTCTTC.